Described below is a single TCR beta chain sequence and its context. These data belong to a study of blood T cell repertoires in COVID-19. Study-level background: Sites in the United States, Italy and Spain provided acute and convalescent COVID-19 samples. PBMCs, B-cell-depleted T cells, or T cells were the source of the cDNA or gDNA that made up the material.

Authors' analysis steps: Reference gene primer amplification yielded estimated nucleated cell counts. Data came from immunoSEQ multiplex PCR; TCRdb stores just in-frame clones and leaves some out. V and J calls and clone size are copied from that table; D and trimming were computed from the DNA. The data contain under 150,000 clones, roughly 84% of them singletons. V was clipped by 0 bases and J by 4 bases; unmatched bases: 9. Germline V lookup: CDR1 SGHRS, CDR2 YFSETQ. This CDR3 has 16 amino acids. This chain joins TRBV5-1 and TRBJ2-7; 8 positions match TRBD1. This sequence originates from a man in his fifties or sixties in a cohort exposed to, infected with or recovered from COVID-19 (not recorded which). The specimen was PBMCs or T cells enriched from blood (not recorded which). CDR3 residues: CASSLGGWTGHYEQYF. DNA of the CDR3: TGCGCCAGCAGCTTGGGAGGCTGGACAGGGCATTACGAGCAGTACTTC.